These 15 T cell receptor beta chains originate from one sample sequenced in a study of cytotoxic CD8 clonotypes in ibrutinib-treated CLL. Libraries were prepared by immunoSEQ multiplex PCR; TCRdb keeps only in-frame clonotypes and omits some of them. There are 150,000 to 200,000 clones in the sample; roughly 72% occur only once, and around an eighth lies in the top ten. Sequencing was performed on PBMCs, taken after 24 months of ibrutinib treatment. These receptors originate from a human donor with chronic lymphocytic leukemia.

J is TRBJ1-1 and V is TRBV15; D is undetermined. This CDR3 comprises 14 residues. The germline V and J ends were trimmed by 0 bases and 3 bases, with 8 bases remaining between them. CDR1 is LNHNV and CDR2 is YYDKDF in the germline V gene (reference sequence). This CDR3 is CATSREGLDTEAFF. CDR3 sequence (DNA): TGTGCCACCAGCAGAGAGGGCTTGGACACTGAAGCTTTCTTT.

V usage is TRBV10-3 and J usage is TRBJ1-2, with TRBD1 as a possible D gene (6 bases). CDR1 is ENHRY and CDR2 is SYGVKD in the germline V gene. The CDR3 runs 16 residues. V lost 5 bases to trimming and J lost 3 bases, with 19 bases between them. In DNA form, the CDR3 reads TGTGCCATCAGTAGCACTCAGGGGCGAGGTGACTATGGCTACACCTTC. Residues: CAISSTQGRGDYGYTF.

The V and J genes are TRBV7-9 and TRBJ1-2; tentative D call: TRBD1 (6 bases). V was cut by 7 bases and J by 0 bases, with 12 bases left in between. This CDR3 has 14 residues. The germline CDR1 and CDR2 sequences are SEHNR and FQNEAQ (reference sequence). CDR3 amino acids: CASTRTVTNYGYTF. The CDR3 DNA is TGTGCCAGCACCCGGACAGTAACTAACTATGGCTACACCTTC.

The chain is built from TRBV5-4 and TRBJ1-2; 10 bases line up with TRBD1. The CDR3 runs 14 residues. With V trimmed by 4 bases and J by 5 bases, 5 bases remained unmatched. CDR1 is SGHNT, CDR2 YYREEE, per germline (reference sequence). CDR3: CASSVDRGGYGYTF. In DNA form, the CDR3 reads TGTGCCAGCAGCGTGGACAGGGGGGGGTATGGCTACACCTTC.

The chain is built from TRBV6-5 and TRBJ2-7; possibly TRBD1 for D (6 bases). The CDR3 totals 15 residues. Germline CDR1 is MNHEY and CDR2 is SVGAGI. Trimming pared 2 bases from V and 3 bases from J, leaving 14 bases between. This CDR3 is CASSYQETGSYEQYF. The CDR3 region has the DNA TGTGCCAGCAGTTACCAAGAAACAGGGAGCTACGAGCAGTACTTC.

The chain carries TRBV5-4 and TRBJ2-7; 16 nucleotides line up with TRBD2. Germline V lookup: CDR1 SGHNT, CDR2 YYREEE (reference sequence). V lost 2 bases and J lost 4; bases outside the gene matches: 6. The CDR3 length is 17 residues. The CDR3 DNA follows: TGTGCCAGCAGCTTCGGGACTAGCGGGAGGGGAAGGTACGAGCAGTACTTC. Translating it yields CASSFGTSGRGRYEQYF.

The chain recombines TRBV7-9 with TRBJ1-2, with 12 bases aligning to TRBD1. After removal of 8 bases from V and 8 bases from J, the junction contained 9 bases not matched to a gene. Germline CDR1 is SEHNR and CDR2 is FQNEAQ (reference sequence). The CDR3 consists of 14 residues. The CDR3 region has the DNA TGTGCCAGCGAACCGGGACAGGGGGCGAAGGGCTACACCTTC. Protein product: CASEPGQGAKGYTF.

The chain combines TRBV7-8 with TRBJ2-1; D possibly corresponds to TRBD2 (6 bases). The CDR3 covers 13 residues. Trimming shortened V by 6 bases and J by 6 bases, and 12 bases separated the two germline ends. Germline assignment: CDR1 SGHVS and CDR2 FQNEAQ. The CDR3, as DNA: TGTGCCAGCAGACCACTAGCCAGCAATGAGCAGTTCTTC. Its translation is CASRPLASNEQFF.

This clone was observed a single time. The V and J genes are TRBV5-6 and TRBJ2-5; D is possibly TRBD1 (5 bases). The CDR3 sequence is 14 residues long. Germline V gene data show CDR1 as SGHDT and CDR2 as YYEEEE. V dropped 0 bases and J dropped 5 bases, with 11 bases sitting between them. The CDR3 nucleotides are TGTGCCAGCAGCTTGGATGTGGGGCGGGAGACCCAGTACTTC. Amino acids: CASSLDVGRETQYF.

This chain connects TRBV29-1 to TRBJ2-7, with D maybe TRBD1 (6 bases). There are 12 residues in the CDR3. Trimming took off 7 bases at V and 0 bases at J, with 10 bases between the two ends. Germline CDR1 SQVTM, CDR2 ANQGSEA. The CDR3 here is CSAGQTSYEQYF. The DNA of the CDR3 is TGCAGCGCCGGACAGACCTCCTACGAGCAGTACTTC.

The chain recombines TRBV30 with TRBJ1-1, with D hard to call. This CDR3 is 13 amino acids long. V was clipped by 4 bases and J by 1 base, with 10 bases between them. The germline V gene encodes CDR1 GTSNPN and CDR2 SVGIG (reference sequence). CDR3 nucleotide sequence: TGTGCCTGGAATCCAGGAGCGAACACTGAAGCTTTCTTT. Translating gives CAWNPGANTEAFF.

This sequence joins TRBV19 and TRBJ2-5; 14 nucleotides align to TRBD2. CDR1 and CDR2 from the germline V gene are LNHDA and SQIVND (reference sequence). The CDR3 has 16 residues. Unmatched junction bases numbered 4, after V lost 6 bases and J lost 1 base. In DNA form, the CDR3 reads TGTGCCAGTAGCGGGACTAGCGGGAGAGGCCAAGAGACCCAGTACTTC. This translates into CASSGTSGRGQETQYF.

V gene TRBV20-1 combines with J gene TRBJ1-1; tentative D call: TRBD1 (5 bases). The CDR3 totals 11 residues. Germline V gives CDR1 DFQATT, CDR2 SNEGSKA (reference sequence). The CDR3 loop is CSVGRNTEAFF. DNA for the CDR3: TGCAGCGTGGGGCGCAACACTGAAGCTTTCTTT.

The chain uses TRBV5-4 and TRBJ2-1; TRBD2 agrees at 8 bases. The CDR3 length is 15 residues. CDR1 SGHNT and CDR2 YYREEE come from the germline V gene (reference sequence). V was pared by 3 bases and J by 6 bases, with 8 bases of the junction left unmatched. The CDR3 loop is CASSSAVAGSNEQFF. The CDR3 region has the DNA TGTGCCAGCAGCTCGGCGGTAGCGGGAAGCAATGAGCAGTTCTTC.

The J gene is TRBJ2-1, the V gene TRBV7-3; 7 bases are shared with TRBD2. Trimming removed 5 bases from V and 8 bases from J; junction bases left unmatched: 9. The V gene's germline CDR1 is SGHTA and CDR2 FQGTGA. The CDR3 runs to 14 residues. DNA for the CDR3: TGTGCCAGCAGCCTACTAGCGTGGGGTGATGAGCAGTTCTTC. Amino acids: CASSLLAWGDEQFF.